This T cell receptor (beta chain) was obtained from a study of T cells after yellow fever vaccination. TCRdb redid the calling of the 5' RACE reads with MiXCR, one entry per CDR3 protein. The table records about 300,000 distinct CDR3 sequences, 6.8% of them present only once. CDR3 length equals 14 residues. The germline V gene encodes CDR1 SNHLY and CDR2 FYNNEI. The ends were cut back, 5 bases at V and 4 bases at J, with 14 bases in the middle. This clonotype was detected only a few times. This TCR was sampled from a man aged 18 to 30 who received the YFV17D yellow fever vaccine. The material sequenced was PBMCs, taken more than 35 days after the first yellow fever vaccination. This chain uses TRBV2 with TRBJ2-5, with a weak D call TRBD2 (5 bases). CDR3 amino acids: CASSYSYGRETQYF. CDR3 nucleotide sequence: TGTGCCAGCAGTTATAGTTATGGGAGAGAGACCCAGTACTTC.